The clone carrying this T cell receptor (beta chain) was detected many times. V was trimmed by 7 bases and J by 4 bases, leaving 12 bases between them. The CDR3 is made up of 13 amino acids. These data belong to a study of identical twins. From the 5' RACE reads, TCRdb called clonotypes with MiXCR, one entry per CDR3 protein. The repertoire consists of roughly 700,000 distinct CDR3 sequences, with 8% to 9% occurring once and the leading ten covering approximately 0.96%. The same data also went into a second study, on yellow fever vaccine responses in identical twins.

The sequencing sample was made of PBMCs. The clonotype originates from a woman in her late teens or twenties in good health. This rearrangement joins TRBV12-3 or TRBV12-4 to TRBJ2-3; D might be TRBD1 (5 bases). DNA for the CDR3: TGTGCCAGCACCCCCATCAGGGCAGATACGCAGTATTTT. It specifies CASTPIRADTQYF.